The TCR beta chain under discussion was sequenced for a study of T-cell memory formation after mild COVID-19. Study-level background: Clusters of TCRs were largely donor specific.

Study conclusions and caveats: Cross-reactive memory apparently joined, as some responding clones appeared in pre-infection memory. Mainly in CM and EM were contracting CD4+ clones; CD8+ were in EMRA.

Details on this clonotype: Its antigen is unknown.

Germline loops: CDR1 SGHNT, CDR2 YYREEE (reference sequence). This CDR3 contains 13 residues. Trimming cost V 1 base and J 6 bases, with 10 bases left between them. TCRdb processed the 5' RACE reads anew with MiXCR; each CDR3 protein has one entry. The sample yields 400,000 or so distinct CDR3 sequences, around 19% seen once. V is TRBV5-4 and J is TRBJ1-1; weak D call: TRBD1 (5 bases). The source is an adult woman who had mild COVID-19 (a few samples of this study predate the infection). Cell type and time point are not known. Sample: PBMCs or a T cell subset sorted from them (not recorded which). The DNA for the CDR3 is TGTGCCAGCAGCTTGCCCAGGGAAGCTGAAGCTTTCTTT. Amino acid sequence: CASSLPREAEAFF.